The clone carrying this TCR beta chain appeared a few times. The antigen remains unidentified. Assay version v3.0 of immunoSEQ was used, and it was run at survey level. Researchers set sequencing to target about 35,000-55,000 T-cell genomes per sample. Data came from immunoSEQ multiplex PCR; TCRdb stores just in-frame clones and leaves some out. The sample holds approximately 16,000 clones, roughly 81% seen once. Germline lookup yields CDR1 SGHVS and CDR2 FQNEAQ. The ends were cut back, 5 bases at V and 4 bases at J, with 17 bases in the middle. There are 16 residues in the CDR3. The data belong to a study of long-term antiretroviral therapy in people with HIV. Study context: Samples collected earliest predate the 2015 immediate-ART recommendation by about a decade.

Notes on the study in general: Pre-ART-expanded clones dominated the repertoire at all time points.

This clonotype was sampled from a woman in her thirties or forties with HIV. This specimen was unsorted PBMCs, taken 0.5 years after starting antiretroviral therapy. This sequence joins TRBV7-8 and TRBJ1-4; D is perhaps TRBD1 (5 bases). The CDR3 reads CASSPTSTAGNEKLFF. The CDR3 DNA reads TGTGCCAGCAGCCCCACCTCGACAGCCGGTAATGAAAAACTGTTTTTT.